This passage covers 14 T cell receptor beta chains from one sample sequenced in a study of T-cell memory formation after mild COVID-19. TCRdb recomputed calls from the 5' RACE reads with MiXCR, one row per CDR3 protein. The data show roughly 500,000 distinct CDR3 sequences, 20% seen once. Sequenced material: PBMCs or a T cell subset sorted from them (not recorded which). The receptors here all came from an adult woman who had mild COVID-19 (a few samples of this study predate the infection). Cell type and time point are not known.

This clonotype was found many times. V usage is TRBV29-1 and J usage is TRBJ2-3, with D unclear. V lost 3 bases and J 2 bases, leaving 3 bases between the germline ends. The germline V gene has CDR1 SQVTM and CDR2 ANQGSEA. The CDR3 covers 11 residues. For the CDR3, the DNA is TGCAGCGTTGATTTCACAGATACGCAGTATTTT. Translation: CSVDFTDTQYF.

The chain uses TRBV20-1 and TRBJ1-1; the D gene is possibly TRBD1 (6 bases). This CDR3 is 14 amino acids long. V lost 5 bases and J 1 base, leaving 14 bases between the germline ends. Germline-derived CDR1 and CDR2 are DFQATT and SNEGSKA (reference sequence). CDR3 in DNA: TGCAGTGCTTTCCGGGGACATACGAACACTGAAGCTTTCTTT. Translated: CSAFRGHTNTEAFF.

This clonotype came up a few times. This chain connects TRBV12-3 or TRBV12-4 to TRBJ2-1; no reliable D call. V lost 5 bases, J lost 15 bases, and 14 bases lay in between. This CDR3 region has 11 residues. CDR3 in DNA: TGTGCCAGCAGTACCGGGCTTGGTGGGTTCTTC. This translates into CASSTGLGGFF.

V and J are TRBV11-2 and TRBJ2-2, with 10 bases fitting TRBD2. Germline trimming cut 6 bases from V and 7 bases from J; bases unmatched to any gene: 8. CDR3 length: 15 residues. Germline CDR1 reads SGHAT; CDR2 reads FQNNGV. The CDR3 spells CASSPSGGAVGELFF. CDR3 nucleotides: TGTGCCAGCAGTCCCAGCGGGGGGGCCGTCGGGGAGCTGTTTTTT.

There are a few counts of this clonotype. J is TRBJ1-2 and V is TRBV12-3 or TRBV12-4; 10 bases are a match to TRBD1. The CDR3 loop spans 15 amino acids. Unmatched junction bases numbered 9, after V lost 3 bases and J lost 8 bases. CDR3 residues: CASSFLTGGATGYTF. The DNA for the CDR3 is TGTGCCAGCAGTTTCCTGACAGGGGGCGCGACCGGCTACACCTTC.

The gene calls are TRBV5-1 and TRBJ2-2, with D perhaps TRBD1 (5 bases). Germline V gene sequence: CDR1 SGHRS, CDR2 YFSETQ. V was shortened by 7 bases and J by 1 base, with 17 bases between the two germline ends. This CDR3 region has 16 residues. CDR3 protein: CASRPSLGLNTGELFF. CDR3 bases: TGCGCCAGCCGCCCCTCGCTGGGGCTGAACACCGGGGAGCTGTTTTTT.

This clonotype has just a few counts. This chain connects TRBV7-8 to TRBJ2-4; the match to TRBD2 covers 8 bases. CDR1 and CDR2 from the germline V gene are SGHVS and FQNEAQ. The CDR3 runs 16 residues. Losses at the gene ends were 5 bases for V and 6 bases for J; bases not matched to a gene: 12. The CDR3 here is CASSLRKTSATNIQYF. The CDR3 nucleotides are TGTGCCAGCAGCCTTAGAAAGACTAGCGCGACAAACATTCAGTACTTC.

The chain is built from TRBV7-9 and TRBJ2-1; 10 bases agree with TRBD1. Germline V gene data show CDR1 as SEHNR and CDR2 as FQNEAQ (reference sequence). This CDR3 is 16 amino acids long. J was trimmed by 7 bases and V by 5 bases; bases with no gene match: 11. Here the CDR3 reads CASSTTLGQGRNEQFF. The CDR3 DNA follows: TGTGCCAGCAGCACCACGCTGGGACAGGGGAGGAATGAGCAGTTCTTC.

This clonotype was counted between two and nine times. V is TRBV20-1 and J is TRBJ2-7; maybe TRBD1 (5 bases). The CDR3 is made up of 13 amino acids. V was clipped by 3 bases and J by 2 bases, with 11 bases between them. From germline, CDR1 is DFQATT and CDR2 SNEGSKA (reference sequence). Here the CDR3 DNA reads TGCAGTGCTAGGGACATTCTCCCCTACGAGCAGTACTTC. Its translation: CSARDILPYEQYF.

In this sample, this clonotype turned up a few times. This rearrangement joins TRBV7-9 to TRBJ2-3; D is ambiguous. The CDR3 is made up of 15 amino acids. The germline CDR1 and CDR2 sequences are SEHNR and FQNEAQ (reference sequence). Between the trimmed V and J ends, which lost 5 bases and 0 bases, there was a span of 12 bases. CDR3 in amino acids: CASSLQSGSTDTQYF. CDR3 nucleotide sequence: TGTGCCAGCAGCCTCCAGTCCGGGAGCACAGATACGCAGTATTTT. Full variable domain (remainder filled in from reference TRBV7-9 and TRBJ2-3): DTGVSQNPRHKITKRGQNVTFRCDPISEHNRLYWYRQTLGQGPEFLTYFQNEAQLEKSRLLSDRFSAERPKGSFSTLEIQRTEQGDSAMYLCASSLQSGSTDTQYFGPGTRLTVL.

V is TRBV5-1 and J is TRBJ2-7; D is uncertain. Between the trimmed V and J ends, which lost 2 bases and 6 bases, there was a span of 9 bases. The germline V gene has CDR1 SGHRS and CDR2 YFSETQ. The CDR3 has 12 amino acids. The chain's CDR3 is CASSFARTEQYF. The DNA of the CDR3 is TGCGCCAGCAGCTTCGCTAGGACCGAGCAGTACTTC.

The chain couples TRBV5-1 to TRBJ2-7, with 13 bases matching TRBD2. The CDR3 runs to 15 residues. V lost 8 bases and J lost 2; bases outside the gene matches: 7. Germline V gives CDR1 SGHRS, CDR2 YFSETQ. Here the CDR3 DNA reads TGCGCCAGTCGCATGACTAGCGGGGGGACCTACGAGCAGTACTTC. Translating gives CASRMTSGGTYEQYF. The entire variable domain, with the rest obtained from reference TRBV5-1 and TRBJ2-7, is as follows: KAGVTQTPRYLIKTRGQQVTLSCSPISGHRSVSWYQQTPGQGLQFLFEYFSETQRNKGNFPGRFSGRQFSNSRSEMNVSTLELGDSALYLCASRMTSGGTYEQYFGPGTRLTVT.

The chain links TRBV6-1 to TRBJ1-1, with D perhaps matching TRBD1 (5 bases). The CDR3 runs 15 residues. CDR1 and CDR2 from the germline V gene are MNHNS and SASEGT. Trimming took 3 bases from V and 4 from J, leaving 15 bases between them. The CDR3 coding sequence is TGTGCCAGCAGTGATTTCCTCGGGGCACCCACTGAAGCTTTCTTT. It is translated as CASSDFLGAPTEAFF.

This clonotype has only a few counts. This chain's CDR3 is CASSSGPDTEAFF. The CDR3 nucleotides are TGTGCCAGCAGCTCTGGTCCGGACACTGAAGCTTTCTTT. The chain has TRBV5-5 and TRBJ1-1, with unresolved D. The CDR3 extends over 13 amino acids. The germline gives CDR1 SGHKS, CDR2 YYEKEE (reference sequence). V was cut by 3 bases and J by 3 bases, with 9 bases left in between. The whole variable domain, filled in from reference TRBV5-5 and TRBJ1-1, reads DAGVTQSPTHLIKTRGQQVTLRCSPISGHKSVSWYQQVLGQGPQFIFQYYEKEERGRGNFPDRFSARQFPNYSSELNVNALLLGDSALYLCASSSGPDTEAFFGQGTRLTVV.